Each of the 2 T cell receptor beta chains below was sequenced from the same sample in a study of blood T cell repertoires in COVID-19. Sequencing used immunoSEQ multiplex PCR; TCRdb keeps in-frame clones, though not all of them. The table records approximately 360,000 clones, 75% to 90% of them present only once. Sequencing used PBMCs or T cells enriched from blood (not recorded which). These receptors originate from a woman in her forties or fifties who had recovered from COVID-19.

The V gene is TRBV5-1, the J gene TRBJ2-5; 7 nucleotides match TRBD2. Germline trimming cut 4 bases from V and 5 bases from J; bases unmatched to any gene: 11. CDR3 length: 15 amino acids. Germline V CDR1 and CDR2: SGHRS, YFSETQ. CDR3 region: CASSTTGLEWETQYF. The CDR3 DNA follows: TGCGCCAGCAGCACCACCGGACTAGAGTGGGAGACCCAGTACTTC.

The chain employs TRBV5-1 and TRBJ1-2; 8 nucleotides line up with TRBD1. Germline values: CDR1 SGHRS, CDR2 YFSETQ. The V gene end was trimmed by 3 bases and the J gene end by 1 base; junction bases not matched to a gene: 8. The CDR3 runs 16 residues. In DNA, the CDR3 is TGCGCCAGCAGCTCCAAGGACAGGGAGCGTAACTATGGCTACACCTTC. This gives the protein CASSSKDRERNYGYTF.